Given below is one TCR beta chain in context. Its specificity is unknown. Produced via immunoSEQ multiplex PCR; TCRdb's table is partial and in-frame only. The data contain 90,000 to 95,000 clones, roughly nine tenths of them singletons. The sample comes from a study of T cell responses to AZD1222 COVID-19 vaccine. Notes on the study in general: Seropositivity was recorded at baseline in only 6 or 7 AZD1222 recipients. The span of vaccine-associated CD4 TCRs extended across spike, with dominance at 160-218 and 743-854.

V was pared by 5 bases and J by 3 bases, with 5 bases between. The CDR3 is 11 amino acids. Germline-derived CDR1 and CDR2 are ENHRY and SYGVKD. This clonotype originated in an adult in good health. V is TRBV10-3 and J is TRBJ2-7; D remains unclear. The sample in question was peripheral blood, obtained on day 0 of AZD1222 vaccination. CDR3 amino acids: CAISTSYEQYF. CDR3 nucleotides: TGTGCCATCAGTACGAGCTACGAGCAGTACTTC.